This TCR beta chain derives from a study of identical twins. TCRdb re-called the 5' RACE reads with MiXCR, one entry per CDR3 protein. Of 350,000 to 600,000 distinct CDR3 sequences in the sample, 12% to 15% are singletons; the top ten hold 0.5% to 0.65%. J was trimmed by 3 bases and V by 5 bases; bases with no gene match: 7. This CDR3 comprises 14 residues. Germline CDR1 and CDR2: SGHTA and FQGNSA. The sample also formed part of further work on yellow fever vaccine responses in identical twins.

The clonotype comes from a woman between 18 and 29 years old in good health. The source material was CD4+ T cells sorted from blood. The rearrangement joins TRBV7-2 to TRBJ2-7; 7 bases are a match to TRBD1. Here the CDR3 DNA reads TGTGCCAGCAGCCGAGGGGGCAAGGACTACGAGCAGTACTTC. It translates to CASSRGGKDYEQYF.